This T cell receptor beta chain was captured by sequencing in a study of cytomegalovirus exposure and HLA in healthy donors. The PCR contained 60 Vbeta and 13 Jbeta primers. TCRdb keeps only in-frame clones here, not all; method: immunoSEQ multiplex PCR. The sample carries 150,000 to 200,000 clones, about 81% recorded once. With respect to this clone: What it recognizes is unknown.

The CDR3 has 14 amino acids. Germline CDR1 and CDR2: MGHRA and YSYEKL. V gave up 4 bases and J gave up 4 bases; unmatched junction bases: 6. Study conclusions and caveats: The HLA-A and HLA-B alleles of most subjects were reportedly predicted accurately from TCR beta sequences. Being productive about 90% or about 30% of the time was typical of most TCR beta V segments in an earlier analysis. Later work showed greater clonal expansion in HLA-associated TCR beta chains than in equally common others. A classifier reportedly called cytomegalovirus status with high sensitivity and specificity.

The sequenced sample consisted of PBMCs. This chain links TRBV4-1 with TRBJ2-7; TRBD1 matches at 8 bases. The TCR sequence derives from a woman aged 50 to 65 in good health and CMV-seropositive. DNA for the CDR3: TGCGCCAGCAGCCTTCAGACAGGGGCGTACGAGCAGTACTTC. This sequence encodes CASSLQTGAYEQYF.